The 9 T cell receptor beta chains below all came from one sample that was sequenced in a study of spatial heterogeneity in lung cancer. The study's findings and limits: Intratumoral expanded alpha and beta TCR counts were found to track tumor mutation counts.

The time point denotes: sample taken at primary tumor resection. Each CDR3 protein gets one entry after TCRdb re-called the 5' RACE reads with MiXCR. This table has some 100,000 distinct CDR3 sequences, about 4.4% appearing once. No antigens are known for them. The sequencing here drew on lung tumor tissue, taken at surgery. Receptors were obtained from a male donor with early-stage non-small cell lung cancer.

This clonotype was seen ten or more times. The rearrangement uses TRBV10-3 and TRBJ2-1; 10 nucleotides align to TRBD2. V trimming: 10 bases; J trimming: 2 bases; junction bases outside the gene matches: 8. CDR1 is ENHRY, CDR2 SYGVKD, per germline. CDR3 length: 15 residues. Here the CDR3 reads CATRGLAETYNEQFF. The CDR3 DNA follows: TGTGCCACTCGAGGACTAGCGGAGACCTACAATGAGCAGTTCTTC.

This clonotype has at least ten counts. The chain links TRBV7-9 to TRBJ2-7; D might be TRBD2 (6 bases). Germline CDR1 SEHNR, CDR2 FQNEAQ (reference sequence). The CDR3 loop spans 16 amino acids. The V and J ends lost 3 bases and 0 bases respectively, with 15 bases between them. The CDR3 here is CASSFSGDRSSYEQYF. CDR3 nucleotides: TGTGCCAGCAGCTTTTCGGGGGACCGAAGCTCCTACGAGCAGTACTTC.

The genes are TRBV10-3 and TRBJ2-5; a weak D match, TRBD1 (5 bases). CDR1 and CDR2 from the germline V gene are ENHRY and SYGVKD. This CDR3 spans 14 amino acids. The V gene lost 4 bases and the J gene lost 0 bases, with 9 bases spanning the gap. This CDR3 is CAISGAGYQETQYF. The CDR3 DNA sequence: TGTGCCATCAGTGGGGCAGGGTACCAAGAGACCCAGTACTTC.

This chain connects TRBV6-6 to TRBJ2-5, with D perhaps TRBD1 or TRBD2 (5 bases each). The CDR3 runs to 15 residues. Per germline, CDR1 MNHNY and CDR2 SVGAGI (reference sequence). V was trimmed by 0 bases and J by 2 bases, leaving 10 bases between them. Here the CDR3 reads CASSYSIGAQETQYF. CDR3 coding DNA: TGTGCCAGCAGTTACTCGATCGGGGCGCAAGAGACCCAGTACTTC.

As to this clonotype: A much bigger clone sits one base away, suggesting this may be a read error. The J gene is TRBJ1-6, the V gene TRBV11-1, with TRBD1 matching 7 bases. Looked up from germline, CDR1 is SGHAT and CDR2 is FQDESV (reference sequence). This CDR3 region has 13 residues. CDR3 coding DNA: TGTTCCAGCAGCTATACAGGGGACTCACCCCTCCACTTT. It is translated as CSSSYTGDSPLHF. Full variable domain (missing parts from reference TRBV11-1 and TRBJ1-6): EAEVAQSPRYKITEKSQAVAFWCDPISGHATLYWYRQILGQGPELLVQFQDESVVDDSQLPKDRFSAERLKGVDSTLKIQPAELGDSAMYLCSSSYTGDSPLHFGNGTRLTVT.

The chain links TRBV6-1 to TRBJ1-2; D unresolved. The V end lost 8 bases, the J end lost 1 base, and 17 bases lay between the germline ends. CDR1 and CDR2 (germline): MNHNS, SASEGT. This CDR3 contains 15 residues. Here the CDR3 DNA reads TGTGCCAGCGCGGGGAGGGCTGCGCTTAACTATGGCTACACCTTC. Residues: CASAGRAALNYGYTF.

This clonotype has a count of ten or more. This rearrangement joins TRBV24-1 to TRBJ2-7; possible D gene TRBD1, 6 bases. V gave up 6 bases and J gave up 3 bases, with 11 bases separating them. CDR1 KGHDR and CDR2 SFDVKD come from the germline V gene. This CDR3 has 13 residues. CDR3 coding DNA: TGTGCCACCAGTCGGGGCAGGGGCTACGAGCAGTACTTC. This translates into CATSRGRGYEQYF.

This clonotype was seen repeatedly, ten times or more. The chain combines TRBV27 with TRBJ1-6, with D unclear. This CDR3 comprises 13 residues. Germline CDR1 MNHEY, CDR2 SMNVEV (reference sequence). V dropped 10 bases and J dropped 9 bases, with 16 bases sitting between them. This CDR3 reads CATKNSYFSPLHF. In DNA form, the CDR3 reads TGTGCCACCAAGAATTCCTACTTTTCACCCCTCCACTTT.

The sample holds many counts of this clonotype. V usage is TRBV30 and J usage is TRBJ1-3; D is ambiguous. The germline V and J ends were trimmed by 3 bases and 8 bases, with 20 bases remaining between them. The CDR3 spans 15 residues. CDR1 is GTSNPN, CDR2 SVGIG, per germline (reference sequence). This chain's CDR3 is CAWRAAGLQADTIYF. CDR3 sequence (DNA): TGTGCCTGGAGGGCCGCCGGGCTTCAGGCGGACACCATATATTTT.